This T cell receptor beta chain was found in a study of CD8+ T cells in alopecia areata (dated by TCRdb to between 2018 and 2020). Looking at the study overall: The treated patients took part in an open-label pilot trial in which moderate-to-severe alopecia areata was treated with oral tofacitinib at 5 to 10 mg twice daily. Tofacitinib was given for 6 to 18 months, followed by 6 months of follow-up off drug to assess delayed response and recurrence. For the treated patients, the SALT score, which quantifies what percentage of scalp surface area is affected, served as the measure of disease severity. In both human patients and the C3H/HeJ mouse model, the study applied high-throughput TCRbeta sequencing to look at T cell clonal expansion in alopecia areata. Scalp tissue and sorted CD4+ and CD8+ peripheral blood T cells from patchy and totalis/universalis alopecia areata patients and from healthy controls were covered by human TCRbeta sequencing. Biopsies were taken from tofacitinib-treated patients at baseline and again at 4 and 24 weeks into treatment, and several of those patients also had a later scalp biopsy. Scalp clonality was compared among normal scalp (n=4), patchy alopecia areata scalp (n=8), and alopecia totalis/universalis scalp (n=8). The RNA source kit depended on sample type: the PAXgene miRNA kit for fixed scalp, the miRNeasy kit for PBMCs, and the RNeasy kit for mouse skin. TCRbeta CDR3 regions were amplified by immunoSEQ multiplex PCR with 35 Vbeta forward and 13 Jbeta reverse primers. On the study overall, not on this receptor specifically: Higher clonality and more expanded CD8+ clones were observed in lesional scalp than in normal scalp, particularly in alopecia totalis/universalis, a finding suggestive of antigenic drive. Because the treated cohort was small and had just a single nonresponder, larger studies are needed to establish links between baseline CD8+ expansion and response. Many expanded lesional clones persisted in scalp and blood during tofacitinib treatment, which may partly explain relapse after stopping treatment. Unlike mouse skin, where gammadelta T cells dominate, normal human skin contains resident alphabeta T cells that get sequenced too, which complicates analysis of the scalp TCR repertoire. TCR sequences shared between patients were less clear than in mice, possibly partly because of HLA diversity in the patient population. Tofacitinib significantly decreased scalp clonality and the number of expanded CD8+ clones among the top 100 scalp clones.

Taken with the paper, the label for time point translates to: 24 weeks on oral tofacitinib. The treatment or condition label here, explained by the study, means: oral pan-JAK inhibitor, 5-10 mg twice daily. From alopecia areata patients, peripheral blood was collected along with lesional scalp punch biopsies. PBMCs were isolated by density centrifugation and stained for CD3, CD4 and CD8, and CD4+ and CD8+ T cells were sorted on a FACSAria. The receptor library was made with the immunoSEQ multiplex PCR assay. For TCR sequencing, RNA was extracted from every sample and reverse transcribed into cDNA to serve as template. First-strand cDNA was synthesized using SuperScript III with a 2:1 mix of oligo-dT and random hexamers. A synthetic immune receptor repertoire was used to measure amplification bias, and any remaining bias was corrected computationally. Per the source publication's procedure: After raw reads were preprocessed to remove errors, the CDR3 was defined following IMGT conventions as running from the conserved cysteine to phenylalanine. Clonality was computed as 1 minus the Shannon entropy, with the entropy normalized by log2 of the number of productive unique TCRs. Scalp TCRbeta sequences were cross-referenced with sorted blood CD4 and CD8 repertoires so that the CD4 or CD8 identity of scalp clones could be inferred. The table was pulled from immuneACCESS by TCRdb, which kept in-frame rearrangements only. Such tables lose some clones; where checked, under half of the loss comes from unresolved V genes, and the rest has no known cause. The V and J calls and clone size come from that table; D and trimming were worked out from the DNA. The sample table holds 150,000 to 250,000 clones, of which over 45% were seen once. The biggest ten clones account for 5.5% of the sample.

On this clone: This receptor's antigen is unknown. No base-level quality is on record; no much larger clone is a single base apart.

From cysteine to phenylalanine, the CDR3 is 15 amino acids long. Just the 45-base CDR3 DNA is kept, in frame starting at base 1. V was cut back by 6 bases and J by 1 base, leaving a gap of 15 bases between them. The germline V gene (reference sequence) supplies CDR1 SEHNR and CDR2 FQNEAQ. The source is a human donor with alopecia areata. The specimen comprised CD4+ T cells sorted from blood, sampled at week 24, from a patient treated with tofacitinib. Recombination joined TRBV7-9 with TRBJ1-1; TRBD1 is perhaps the D gene, given 5 matching bases. The CDR3 region reads CASSLYRGENTEAFF. The DNA sequence follows: TGTGCCAGCAGTTTATACCGGGGGGAGAACACTGAAGCTTTCTTT.